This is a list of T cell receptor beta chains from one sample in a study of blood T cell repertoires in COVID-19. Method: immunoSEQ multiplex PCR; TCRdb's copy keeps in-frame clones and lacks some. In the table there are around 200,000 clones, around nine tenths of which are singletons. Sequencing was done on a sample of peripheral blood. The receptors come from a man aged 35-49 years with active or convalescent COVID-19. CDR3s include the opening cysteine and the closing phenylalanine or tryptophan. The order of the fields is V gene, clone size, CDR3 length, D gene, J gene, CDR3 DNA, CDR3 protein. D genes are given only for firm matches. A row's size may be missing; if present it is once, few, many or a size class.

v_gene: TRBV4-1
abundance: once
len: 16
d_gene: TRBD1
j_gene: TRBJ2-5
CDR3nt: TGCGCCAGCAGCCAAGGTAGGGACAGCCGCCAAGAGACCCAGTACTTC
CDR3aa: CASSQGRDSRQETQYF

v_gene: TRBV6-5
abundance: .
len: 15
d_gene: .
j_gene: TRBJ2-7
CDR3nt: TGTGCCAGCAGCCCGAGAGGGGGACAAGTGGCCGAGCAGTACTTC
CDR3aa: CASSPRGGQVAEQYF

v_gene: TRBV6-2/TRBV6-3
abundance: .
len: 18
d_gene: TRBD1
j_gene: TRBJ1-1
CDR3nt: TGTGCCAGCAGTTACTCGATTGGGACAGGGGGGACGGACACTGAAGCTTTCTTT
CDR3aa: CASSYSIGTGGTDTEAFF

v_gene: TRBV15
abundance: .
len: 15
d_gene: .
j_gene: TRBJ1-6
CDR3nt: TGTGCCACCAGCTTCGGTTGGGGGGGAAATTCACCCCTCCACTTT
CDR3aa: CATSFGWGGNSPLHF

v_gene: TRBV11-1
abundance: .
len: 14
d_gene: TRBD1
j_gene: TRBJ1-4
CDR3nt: TGTGCCAGCAGCCCGACAGGGGGTGATGAAAAACTGTTTTTT
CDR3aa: CASSPTGGDEKLFF

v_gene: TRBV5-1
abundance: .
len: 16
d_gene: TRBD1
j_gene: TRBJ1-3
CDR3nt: TGCGCCAGCAGCTCCGGGACAGGCAACTCTGGAAACACCATATATTTT
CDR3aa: CASSSGTGNSGNTIYF

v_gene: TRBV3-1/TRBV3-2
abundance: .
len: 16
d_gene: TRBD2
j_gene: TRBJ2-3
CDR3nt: TGTGCCAGCAGCCAGCGAGCGGGGGACGACACAGATACGCAGTATTTT
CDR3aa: CASSQRAGDDTDTQYF

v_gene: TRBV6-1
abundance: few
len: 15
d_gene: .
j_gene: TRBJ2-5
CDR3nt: TGTGCCAGCAGCGAAGGACAGTCTCAAGTGGAGACCCAGTACTTC
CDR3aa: CASSEGQSQVETQYF

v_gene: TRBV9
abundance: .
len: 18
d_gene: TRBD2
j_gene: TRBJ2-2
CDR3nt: TGTGCCAGCAGCGCAGGGACTAGCGGGGGGGTTGTCACCGGGGAGCTGTTTTTT
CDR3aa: CASSAGTSGGVVTGELFF

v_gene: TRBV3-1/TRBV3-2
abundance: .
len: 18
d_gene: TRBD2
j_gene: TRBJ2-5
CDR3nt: TGTGCCAGCAGCCACCTAGCCCGAGCGGGGGGGCCCCGAGAGACCCAGTACTTC
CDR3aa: CASSHLARAGGPRETQYF

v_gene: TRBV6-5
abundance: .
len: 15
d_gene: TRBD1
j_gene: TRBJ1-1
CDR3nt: TGTGCCAGCAGCATACAGGGGAGTTCGAACACTGAAGCTTTCTTT
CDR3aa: CASSIQGSSNTEAFF

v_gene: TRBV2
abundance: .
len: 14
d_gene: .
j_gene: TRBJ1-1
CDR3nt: TGTGCCAGCAGTGATGGGACACCAGCAAATCAAGCTTTCTTT
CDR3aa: CASSDGTPANQAFF

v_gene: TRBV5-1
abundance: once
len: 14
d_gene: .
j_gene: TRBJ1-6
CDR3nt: TGCGCCAGCAGCTTGGCGGGGTTGGATTCACCCCTCCACTTT
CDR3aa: CASSLAGLDSPLHF

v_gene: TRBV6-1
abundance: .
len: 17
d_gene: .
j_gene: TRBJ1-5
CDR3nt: TGTGCCAGCAGTGAGAGTATGGGGGCAAATAGCAATCAGCCCCAGCATTTT
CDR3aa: CASSESMGANSNQPQHF

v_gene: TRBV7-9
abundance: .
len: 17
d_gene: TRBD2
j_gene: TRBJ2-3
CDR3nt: TGTGCCAGCAGCTTAGTTTCTAGCGGTGGGAGCACAGATACGCAGTATTTT
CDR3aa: CASSLVSSGGSTDTQYF

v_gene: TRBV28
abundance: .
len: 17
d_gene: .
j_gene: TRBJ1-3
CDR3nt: TGTGCCAGCAGTTTGTCCTCTTCAGTCCCCTCTGGAAACACCATATATTTT
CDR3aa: CASSLSSSVPSGNTIYF

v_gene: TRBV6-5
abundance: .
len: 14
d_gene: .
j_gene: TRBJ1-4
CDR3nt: TGTGCCAGCGGGAGGGCGAGGACGAATGAAAAACTGTTTTTT
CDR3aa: CASGRARTNEKLFF

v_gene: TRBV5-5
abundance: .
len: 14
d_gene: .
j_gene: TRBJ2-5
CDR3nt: TGTGCCAGCAGCTTGGGGCTAAGAGGAGAGACCCAGTACTTC
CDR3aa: CASSLGLRGETQYF

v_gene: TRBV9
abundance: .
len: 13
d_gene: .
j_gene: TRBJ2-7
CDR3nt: TGTGCCAGCAGCTCACAGGGTGGTAACGAGCAGTACTTC
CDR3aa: CASSSQGGNEQYF

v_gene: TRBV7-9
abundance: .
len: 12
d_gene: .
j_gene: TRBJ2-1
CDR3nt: TGTGCCAGCAGCTTAGAGAGGTTTGAGCAGTTCTTC
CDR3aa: CASSLERFEQFF

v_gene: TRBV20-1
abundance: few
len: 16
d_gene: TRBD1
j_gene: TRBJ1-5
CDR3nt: TGCAGTGCTAGTGCTACAGGGGGCACCGTGTTCGGGACCCAGCATTTT
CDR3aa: CSASATGGTVFGTQHF

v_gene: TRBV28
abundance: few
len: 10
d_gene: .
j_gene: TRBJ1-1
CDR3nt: TGTGCCAGCAGCTCGTATGAAGCTTTCTTT
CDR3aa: CASSSYEAFF

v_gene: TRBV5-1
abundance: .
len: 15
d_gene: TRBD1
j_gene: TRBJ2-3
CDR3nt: TGCGCCAGCAGCAGCGGACAGGCCGGGGCAGATACGCAGTATTTT
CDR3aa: CASSSGQAGADTQYF

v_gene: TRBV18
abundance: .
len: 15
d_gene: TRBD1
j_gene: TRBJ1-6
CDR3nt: TGTGCCAGCTCCGCCTTTACAGGGGGGAATTCACCCCTCCACTTT
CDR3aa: CASSAFTGGNSPLHF

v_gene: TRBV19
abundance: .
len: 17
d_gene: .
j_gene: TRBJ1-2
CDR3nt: TGTGCCAGTACCCAAGATGTCTGGACAGAAGCTAACTATGGCTACACCTTC
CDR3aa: CASTQDVWTEANYGYTF

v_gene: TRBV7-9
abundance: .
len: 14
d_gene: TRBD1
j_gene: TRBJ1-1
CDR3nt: TGTGCCAGCAGCTTGGACAGGATGAACACTGAAGCTTTCTTT
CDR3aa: CASSLDRMNTEAFF

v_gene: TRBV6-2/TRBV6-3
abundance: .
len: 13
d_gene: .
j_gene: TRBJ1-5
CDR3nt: TGTGCCAGCAGTTACCGTAGCAATCAGCCCCAGCATTTT
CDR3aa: CASSYRSNQPQHF

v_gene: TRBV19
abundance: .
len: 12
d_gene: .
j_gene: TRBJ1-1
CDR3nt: TGTGCCAGTACGGTACGGGGGACTGAAGCTTTCTTT
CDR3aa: CASTVRGTEAFF